This T cell receptor beta chain was obtained from a study of immune heterogeneity within non-small cell lung tumors. Multiplex PCR amplified the TCR beta CDR3 region. Its first round ran for approximately 10 cycles with 32 V and 13 J primers. TCRdb re-derived calls from the multiplex PCR reads in MiXCR, one entry per CDR3 protein. The profile shows under 2,500 distinct CDR3 sequences, roughly 26% of them singletons. J was trimmed by 3 bases and V by 3 bases; bases with no gene match: 5. The CDR3 totals 16 residues. Germline-derived CDR1 and CDR2 are SGDLS and YYNGEE. Template input was genomic DNA from bulk tumor (around 630 ng per sample). Biopsies that were spaced far apart were taken, several per primary tumor, during surgery. Patients underwent curative surgery for non-small cell lung cancer (untreated and newly diagnosed).

The source of this sequence is a woman in her sixties with non-small cell lung cancer. Sequencing was done on a sample of lung tumor tissue. This chain connects TRBV9 to TRBJ2-3; 12 bases match TRBD2. CDR3 bases: TGTGCCAGCAGCGAGACTAGCGGGAGTTCGACAGATACGCAGTATTTT. As protein: CASSETSGSSTDTQYF.